Shown below are 30 T cell receptor beta chains from a single sample sequenced in a study of T-cell reconstitution after alpha-beta-depleted transplantation in children. Unique molecular identifiers were used to barcode this TCRbeta library. Via MiXCR, TCRdb re-called the PCR reads, giving one row per CDR3 protein. The profile covers roughly 240,000 distinct CDR3 sequences, with around 7.8% appearing a single time and 6.3% taken by the ten largest. This sample comprised PBMCs, mostly from graft donor cells, obtained 180 days after TCRalphabeta/CD19-depleted stem cell transplant. Receptors originate from a male patient aged 5 to 17 who had a stem cell transplant for acute lymphoblastic leukemia, so the T cells may come from the graft donor.

This clonotype came up many times. The genes are TRBV4-1 and TRBJ2-2, with D possibly matching TRBD2 (5 bases). The germline gives CDR1 MGHRA, CDR2 YSYEKL. V lost 4 bases and J lost 1, with 7 bases in between. The CDR3 loop spans 14 amino acids. The CDR3 loop reads CASSPGLNTGELFF. The CDR3 DNA is TGCGCCAGCAGCCCCGGACTGAACACCGGGGAGCTGTTTTTT.

This chain joins TRBV5-1 and TRBJ2-2, with TRBD1 identical over 8 bases. The CDR3 length is 16 residues. Germline CDR1 is SGHRS and CDR2 is YFSETQ. Trimming took 3 bases from V and 4 from J; bases not matched to a gene: 8. This CDR3 is CASSYPGQVGTGELFF. For the CDR3, the DNA is TGCGCCAGCAGCTATCCGGGACAGGTTGGCACCGGGGAGCTGTTTTTT.

At least ten counts were recorded for this clonotype. V gene TRBV5-1 combines with J gene TRBJ2-7; TRBD1 or TRBD2 may be the D gene (5 bases each). Trimming took off 4 bases at V and 9 bases at J, with 23 bases between the two ends. This CDR3 is built from 15 residues. Germline V gene lookup returns CDR1 SGHRS and CDR2 YFSETQ. CDR3 nucleotides: TGCGCCAGCAGCCCCATCCGGGACCCCTCCGGAGGGCAGTACTTC. Residues: CASSPIRDPSGGQYF. Full variable domain (outside the CDR3, taken from reference TRBV5-1 and TRBJ2-7): KAGVTQTPRYLIKTRGQQVTLSCSPISGHRSVSWYQQTPGQGLQFLFEYFSETQRNKGNFPGRFSGRQFSNSRSEMNVSTLELGDSALYLCASSPIRDPSGGQYFGPGTRLTVT.

This clonotype came up many times. This sequence joins TRBV4-1 and TRBJ2-1; D possibly corresponds to TRBD2 (10 bases). The CDR3 runs 21 residues. V lost 4 bases and J lost 4, with 32 bases in between. The germline V gene encodes CDR1 MGHRA and CDR2 YSYEKL. CDR3 in DNA: TGCGCCAGCAGCCTGACAGGGGGGCGGGTAGTAGCGGGAGGTCTTTACAATGAGCAGTTCTTC. This sequence encodes CASSLTGGRVVAGGLYNEQFF.

This clonotype was detected ten times or more. The chain employs TRBV20-1 and TRBJ2-5; 8 positions agree with TRBD2. This CDR3 has 16 amino acids. In germline, CDR1 is DFQATT, CDR2 SNEGSKA (reference sequence). The V gene end was trimmed by 2 bases and the J gene end by 3 bases; junction bases not matched to a gene: 11. CDR3 nucleotides: TGCAGTGCTAGACGACTAGAGGGACTAGTAAAAGAGACCCAGTACTTC. It yields the protein CSARRLEGLVKETQYF.

Notes on this clonotype: Since a much larger clone is just one base distant, this may be a read error. The genes are TRBV3-1 and TRBJ2-7; D is undetermined. V shed 0 bases and J shed 3 bases, with 9 bases lying between them. The CDR3 contains 14 residues. Germline V gives CDR1 LGHDT, CDR2 YNNKEL (reference sequence). The CDR3 coding sequence is TGTGCCAGCAGCCAAGAGGAGCCATTCTACGAGCAGTACTTC. As protein: CASSQEEPFYEQYF.

This clonotype was picked up many times. This CDR3 reads CASSLDGSGYRDTGELFF. The CDR3 region has the DNA TGTGCCAGCAGCTTGGACGGATCAGGGTATAGGGACACCGGGGAGCTGTTTTTT. This chain uses TRBV5-6 with TRBJ2-2; tentatively, D is TRBD1 (5 bases). V was cut by 0 bases and J by 3 bases, with 18 bases left in between. There are 18 residues in the CDR3. Germline CDR1 reads SGHDT; CDR2 reads YYEEEE. Based on the CDR3 plus reference TRBV5-6 and TRBJ2-2, the full variable domain is DAGVTQSPTHLIKTRGQQVTLRCSPKSGHDTVSWYQQALGQGPQFIFQYYEEEERQRGNFPDRFSGHQFPNYSSELNVNALLLGDSALYLCASSLDGSGYRDTGELFFGEGSRLTVL.

This clonotype has a count of ten or more. The chain carries TRBV12-3 or TRBV12-4 and TRBJ1-4; D is ambiguous. With 3 bases removed from V and 3 bases from J, the gap between germline ends came to 11 bases. This CDR3 region has 15 residues. The CDR3 region is CASSLRAVPNEKLFF. CDR3 sequence (DNA): TGTGCCAGCAGTTTGAGGGCAGTTCCTAATGAAAAACTGTTTTTT.

This clonotype was seen ten or more times. The V call is TRBV27, the J call TRBJ2-1; D is unclear. The germline V gene has CDR1 MNHEY and CDR2 SMNVEV (reference sequence). V lost 5 bases and J 7 bases, leaving 9 bases between the germline ends. The CDR3 totals 12 residues. CDR3 in DNA: TGTGCCAGCAGTCAAGGGTTAAATGAGCAGTTCTTC. Residues: CASSQGLNEQFF.

Ten or more counts support this clonotype. The rearrangement joins TRBV11-2 to TRBJ2-2; no clear D gene. Germline values: CDR1 SGHAT, CDR2 FQNNGV. V was trimmed by 5 bases and J by 1 base, leaving 11 bases between them. The CDR3 spans 15 residues. In nucleotides, the CDR3 is TGTGCCAGCAGCCCTTTACAGTGGAACACCGGGGAGCTGTTTTTT. Residues: CASSPLQWNTGELFF.

This clonotype was observed many times. The chain combines TRBV3-1 with TRBJ2-5; 14 bases are a match to TRBD2. The CDR3 has 16 residues. Germline V gene data show CDR1 as LGHDT and CDR2 as YNNKEL (reference sequence). V lost 4 bases, J lost 1 base, and 2 bases stayed unmatched. CDR3 sequence reads: CASSLTSGGAQETQYF. Written as DNA, the CDR3 is TGTGCCAGCAGCCTGACTAGCGGGGGGGCCCAAGAGACCCAGTACTTC.

This clonotype was observed at least ten times. This chain links TRBV29-1 with TRBJ1-2; tentative D call: TRBD1 (5 bases). Trimming cost V 7 bases and J 8 bases, with 14 bases left between them. From germline, CDR1 is SQVTM and CDR2 ANQGSEA. CDR3 length: 11 amino acids. The CDR3 DNA is TGCAGCGCGGGACTGAGGTTCGGCTACACCTTC. Translating it yields CSAGLRFGYTF.

The CDR3 loop reads CASSSLYPPGPSGANVLTF. Written as DNA, the CDR3 is TGTGCCAGCAGTTCTCTATATCCCCCGGGACCCTCTGGGGCCAACGTCCTGACTTTC. The chain couples TRBV12-3 or TRBV12-4 to TRBJ2-6, with D perhaps given as TRBD1 or TRBD2 (5 bases each). The CDR3 consists of 19 residues. Trimming left V 4 bases short and J 0 bases short, with 19 bases between.

This clonotype was picked up many times. The junction and the germline gene differ at one end; a read error may be behind it. V gene TRBV12-3 or TRBV12-4 combines with J gene TRBJ1-2; D is uncertain. This CDR3 spans 13 amino acids. The CDR3 sequence: CASSLRVDYGYTF. CDR3 nucleotide sequence: TGCGCCAGCAGCTTAAGGGTTGACTATGGCTACACCTTC.

This clonotype was recorded at least ten times. The chain employs TRBV20-1 and TRBJ2-1; the match to TRBD2 covers 12 bases. Germline trimming cut 5 bases from V and 6 bases from J; bases unmatched to any gene: 5. The germline gives CDR1 DFQATT, CDR2 SNEGSKA (reference sequence). The CDR3 runs to 14 residues. CDR3 loop: CSAVETSGGNEQFF. The CDR3 nucleotides read TGCAGTGCTGTGGAGACTAGCGGGGGCAATGAGCAGTTCTTC.

With respect to this clonotype: Germline is not matched at one junction end, which may reflect a read error. The genes are TRBV2 and TRBJ2-1, with 9 nucleotides matching TRBD2. The CDR3 runs to 18 residues. The germline CDR1 and CDR2 sequences are SNHLY and FYNNEI. The CDR3 loop reads CTSSPPRLAVSSYNEQFF. The CDR3 nucleotides are TGTACCAGCAGTCCCCCCCGACTAGCGGTGAGCTCCTACAATGAGCAGTTCTTC.

This clonotype was picked up many times. The chain employs TRBV15 and TRBJ2-1; TRBD2 agrees at 10 bases. CDR3 length: 15 residues. CDR1 and CDR2 (germline): LNHNV, YYDKDF (reference sequence). The V segment lost 5 bases and the J segment 5 bases; nucleotides outside the gene matches: 6. Written as DNA, the CDR3 is TGTGCCACCAGCGCTAGCGGGAGTATCGACAATGAGCAGTTCTTC. Protein: CATSASGSIDNEQFF.

Many counts were recorded for this clonotype. J is TRBJ1-3 and V is TRBV7-8; the D is unclear. In germline, CDR1 is SGHVS, CDR2 FQNEAQ. The CDR3 sequence is 14 residues long. Between the trimmed V and J ends, which lost 2 bases and 0 bases, there was a span of 5 bases. The CDR3, as DNA: TGTGCCAGCAGCTTACTCCTCTCTGGAAACACCATATATTTT. Translated, it gives CASSLLLSGNTIYF.

This clonotype was observed at least ten times. This CDR3 is CATGLAGWETQYF. The CDR3 DNA is TGTGCCACCGGTTTAGCGGGATGGGAGACCCAGTACTTC. This chain joins TRBV13 and TRBJ2-5; TRBD2 matches at 8 bases. The CDR3 spans 13 residues. CDR1 PRHDT and CDR2 FYEKMQ come from the germline V gene (reference sequence). V trimming: 10 bases; J trimming: 5 bases; junction bases outside the gene matches: 9.

Comments on this clonotype: A much larger clone differs by one base, so this may be a read error. CDR3 region: CARSVSGRKETQYF. CDR3 nucleotide sequence: TGTGCCAGGAGCGTAAGCGGGAGGAAAGAGACCCAGTACTTC. This sequence joins TRBV9 and TRBJ2-5; 9 nucleotides agree with TRBD2. Germline V lookup: CDR1 SGDLS, CDR2 YYNGEE. This CDR3 is built from 14 residues.

This clonotype has at least ten counts. The chain carries TRBV29-1 and TRBJ2-5; D gene unclear. V lost 2 bases to trimming and J lost 1 base, with 8 bases between them. In germline, CDR1 is SQVTM, CDR2 ANQGSEA. This CDR3 is built from 13 residues. The CDR3, as DNA: TGCAGCGTTGAAAGAACACTCCAAGAGACCCAGTACTTC. Protein: CSVERTLQETQYF.

The gene calls are TRBV18 and TRBJ1-1; D may be TRBD1 (6 bases). CDR3 length: 16 amino acids. Germline loops: CDR1 KGHSH, CDR2 LQKENI. The V end was cut by 3 bases, the J end by 1 base, with 15 bases between. CDR3: CASSPNRQVQNTEAFF. The DNA for the CDR3 is TGTGCCAGCTCACCCAATCGACAGGTCCAGAACACTGAAGCTTTCTTT.

Points on this clonotype: Being one base from a much bigger clone, this may be a read error. V gene TRBV6-1 combines with J gene TRBJ2-1, with D maybe TRBD1 (6 bases). Per the germline V gene, CDR1 is MNHNS and CDR2 is SASEGT. Trimming took off 6 bases at V and 11 bases at J, with 17 bases between the two ends. The CDR3 is made up of 13 amino acids. CDR3 nucleotides: TGTGCCAGCAGGAACAGGGCCATGGCTCAGCAGTTCTTC. Its protein product is CASRNRAMAQQFF.

This clonotype was detected many times. The CDR3 DNA follows: TGTGCCAGCACCCGGGACTCCAGCAATCAGCCCCAGCATTTT. Its translation: CASTRDSSNQPQHF. V usage is TRBV6-2 or TRBV6-3 and J usage is TRBJ1-5; a weak D match, TRBD1 (5 bases). The CDR3 sequence is 14 residues long. V was pared by 7 bases and J by 1 base, with 11 bases between. Germline V gene data show CDR1 as MNHEY and CDR2 as SVGEGT.

This clonotype was observed at least ten times. The chain carries TRBV24-1 and TRBJ2-7; a weak D match, TRBD1 (5 bases). Trimming removed 0 bases at V and 6 bases at J, with 8 bases between. Germline assignment: CDR1 KGHDR and CDR2 SFDVKD. The CDR3 contains 13 residues. CDR3 sequence reads: CATSDLSRGEQYF. The CDR3 coding sequence is TGTGCCACCAGTGATTTGTCTAGGGGCGAGCAGTACTTC.

This clonotype was seen more than once but under ten times. CDR3 amino acids: CATSAQGGPLNTEAFF. The DNA for the CDR3 is TGTGCCACCTCGGCCCAAGGGGGGCCTCTGAACACTGAAGCTTTCTTT. V and J are TRBV6-1 and TRBJ1-1, with D maybe TRBD1 (6 bases). V lost 10 bases and J 0 bases, leaving 21 bases between the germline ends. This CDR3 spans 16 amino acids. Per germline, CDR1 MNHNS and CDR2 SASEGT.

There are many counts of this clonotype. The chain carries TRBV20-1 and TRBJ1-1; a weak D match, TRBD1 (5 bases). The CDR3 is 15 residues long. Per the germline V gene, CDR1 is DFQATT and CDR2 is SNEGSKA (reference sequence). The V and J ends lost 3 bases and 3 bases respectively, with 17 bases between them. DNA for the CDR3: TGCAGTGCTAGGTCCCGCGGGCAGGGCGACACTGAAGCTTTCTTT. Amino acid sequence: CSARSRGQGDTEAFF.

The table lists this clonotype with many counts. The chain recombines TRBV12-5 with TRBJ1-1, with a possible D match to TRBD1 (6 bases). There are 14 residues in the CDR3. V was shortened by 6 bases and J by 1 base, with 12 bases between the two germline ends. From germline, CDR1 is LGHNT and CDR2 FRNRAP. This CDR3 is CASGRQATNTEAFF. The CDR3, as DNA: TGTGCTAGTGGCCGACAGGCCACGAACACTGAAGCTTTCTTT. Full variable domain (outside the CDR3, taken from reference TRBV12-5 and TRBJ1-1): DARVTQTPRHKVTEMGQEVTMRCQPILGHNTVFWYRQTMMQGLELLAYFRNRAPLDDSGMPKDRFSAEMPDATLATLKIQPSEPRDSAVYFCASGRQATNTEAFFGQGTRLTVV.

This sequence joins TRBV19 and TRBJ2-3, with D perhaps TRBD1 or TRBD2 (5 bases each). This CDR3 spans 14 amino acids. The germline V gene has CDR1 LNHDA and CDR2 SQIVND (reference sequence). Trimming took off 8 bases at V and 0 bases at J, with 12 bases between the two ends. As DNA, the CDR3 is TGTGCCAGTCGACCCGGGACCAGCACAGATACGCAGTATTTT. Protein: CASRPGTSTDTQYF.

Turning to this clonotype: This likely comes from a read error, as the CDR3 has no conserved phenylalanine or tryptophan at its end. CDR3 sequence (DNA): TGTGCCAGCAGTTTAGCGACAGGGGGAATTTCTTTTAGCAATCAGCCCCAGCATTGT. Translated, it gives CASSLATGGISFSNQPQHC. The chain is built from TRBV12-3 or TRBV12-4 and TRBJ1-5, with 9 bases matching TRBD1. V was clipped by 0 bases and J by 0 bases; unmatched bases: 9. CDR3 length: 19 residues.